This TCR beta chain emerged from a study of cytomegalovirus exposure and HLA in healthy donors. The PCR used 60 Vbeta and 13 Jbeta primers. Clones were read by immunoSEQ multiplex PCR, and TCRdb kept only the in-frame ones, dropping some. Among about 180,000 clones listed, 70% to 80% were seen once. With respect to this clone: Its target is not known.

General study findings and limits: DRB1 showed the most TCR associations and HLA-C the fewest in a later analysis, as rates varied by HLA locus. According to an earlier analysis, most TCR beta V segments yielded productive rearrangements about 87% or about 30% of the time. Among TCR beta chains, those listed as cytomegalovirus-associated numbered some 170.

The germline CDR1 and CDR2 sequences are LGHNA and YNFKEQ. CDR3 size: 15 residues. Sequencing was performed on PBMCs. This chain links TRBV4-2 with TRBJ2-5, with 7 nucleotides matching TRBD1. TRBJ2-7 explains the end of the DNA better; the J call may be wrong. This TCR came from a young man in good health and CMV-seronegative. The CDR3 reads CASSQEVQGLGEQYF. The CDR3 nucleotides are TGTGCCAGCAGCCAAGAGGTACAGGGGCTAGGCGAGCAGTACTTC.